One and the same sample provided the 25 T cell receptor beta chains below, sequenced in a study of cytomegalovirus exposure and HLA in healthy donors. PCR primers comprised 60 Vbeta and 13 Jbeta primers. Method: immunoSEQ multiplex PCR; TCRdb's copy keeps in-frame clones and lacks some. Of 150,000 to 200,000 clones in the sample, 70% to 90% were seen once. The source material was PBMCs. The receptors shown here come from a woman aged 18-35 years in good health and CMV-seronegative.

The chain joins TRBV5-6 to TRBJ1-2; 8 bases are shared with TRBD1. Germline-derived CDR1 and CDR2 are SGHDT and YYEEEE. CDR3 length: 16 amino acids. The trim removed 0 bases at V and 3 bases at J, leaving 7 bases unmatched. The CDR3 nucleotides read TGTGCCAGCAGCTTGGTGGCGCAGGGGGCGGACTATGGCTACACCTTC. Translated: CASSLVAQGADYGYTF.

The V call is TRBV13, the J call TRBJ2-7, with 9 nucleotides matching TRBD1. V lost 5 bases to trimming and J lost 1 base; unmatched junction nucleotides: 0. The germline V gene has CDR1 PRHDT and CDR2 FYEKMQ (reference sequence). The CDR3 contains 13 residues. The CDR3 is CASSGQGSYEQYF. The CDR3 DNA sequence: TGTGCCAGCAGCGGACAGGGGTCCTACGAGCAGTACTTC.

This chain links TRBV10-3 with TRBJ2-2; TRBD1 matches at 8 bases. Losses at the gene ends were 6 bases for V and 5 bases for J; bases not matched to a gene: 8. Germline assignment: CDR1 ENHRY and CDR2 SYGVKD. The CDR3 totals 15 residues. The chain's CDR3 is CAIRPDREGTGELFF. The DNA for the CDR3 is TGTGCCATCAGGCCGGACAGGGAAGGGACCGGGGAGCTGTTTTTT.

This chain connects TRBV5-1 to TRBJ2-4; 8 nucleotides match TRBD1. This CDR3 has 14 residues. Germline V gene lookup returns CDR1 SGHRS and CDR2 YFSETQ. The J segment lost 4 bases and the V segment lost 3 bases, leaving 3 bases of the junction unmatched. The CDR3 is CASSSGTGKNIQYF. The CDR3 DNA reads as TGCGCCAGCAGCTCCGGGACAGGAAAAAACATTCAGTACTTC.

The genes are TRBV28 and TRBJ1-5, with 7 bases identical to TRBD1. There are 16 residues in the CDR3. With 5 bases clipped from V and 5 bases from J, the junction kept 12 bases outside the gene matches. Germline CDR1 MDHEN, CDR2 SYDVKM. The CDR3 loop reads CASSLTGEIVDQPQHF. As DNA, the CDR3 is TGTGCCAGCAGTCTTACAGGGGAAATAGTTGATCAGCCCCAGCATTTT.

This sequence joins TRBV13 and TRBJ2-5; 9 nucleotides align to TRBD2. V gave up 5 bases and J gave up 4 bases; unmatched junction bases: 11. The CDR3 runs to 16 residues. From germline, CDR1 is PRHDT and CDR2 FYEKMQ (reference sequence). For the CDR3, the DNA is TGTGCCAGCAGCCCTGGAACAGGGACTAGCCGAGAGACCCAGTACTTC. This codes for CASSPGTGTSRETQYF.

This clone has only one observation. This sequence joins TRBV4-3 and TRBJ2-5, with unresolved D. V gave up 1 base and J gave up 4 bases, with 10 bases separating them. Germline CDR1 reads LGHNA; CDR2 reads YSLEER. This CDR3 contains 14 residues. In DNA, the CDR3 is TGCGCCAGCAGCCAAGGGATAGGAGCAGAGACCCAGTACTTC. Translating it yields CASSQGIGAETQYF.

This clone was counted a few times. CDR3 coding DNA: TGTGCCATCTCTGGGGGGGGAGGCTCTAGCTCCTACAATGAGCAGTTCTTC. Translation gives CAISGGGGSSSYNEQFF. This sequence joins TRBV2 and TRBJ2-1; 7 bases map to TRBD2. Trimming removed 10 bases from V and 0 bases from J; junction bases left unmatched: 15. This CDR3 is built from 17 residues. Germline lookup yields CDR1 SNHLY and CDR2 FYNNEI.

In its sample, this clone was seen a few times. The CDR3 nucleotides are TGTGCCAGCTCACCGGGGGGGGCAGAAGCTTTCTTT. Amino acids: CASSPGGAEAFF. V is TRBV18 and J is TRBJ1-1, with D possibly matching TRBD1 (6 bases). Germline V gives CDR1 KGHSH, CDR2 LQKENI. CDR3 length: 12 amino acids. V was clipped by 3 bases and J by 8 bases, with 10 bases between them.

The chain couples TRBV19 to TRBJ1-1; 9 nucleotides match TRBD1. Germline V lookup: CDR1 LNHDA, CDR2 SQIVND (reference sequence). The V segment lost 5 bases and the J segment 5 bases; nucleotides outside the gene matches: 6. The CDR3 runs 14 residues. Here the CDR3 reads CASSPTGGRTEAFF. DNA for the CDR3: TGTGCCAGTAGTCCCACAGGGGGCAGGACTGAAGCTTTCTTT.

Remarks on this clone: Its ends do not fully match the called genes, so a read error is possible. The V gene is TRBV6-6, the J gene TRBJ2-7; D possibly corresponds to TRBD2 (6 bases). This CDR3 is 14 amino acids long. From germline, CDR1 is MNHNY and CDR2 SVGAGI (reference sequence). CDR3 region: CASSYSAEGYEQYF. The DNA of the CDR3 is TGTGCTAGCAGTTACTCAGCGGAGGGCTACGAGCAGTACTTC.

This sequence joins TRBV7-2 and TRBJ2-3; TRBD2 agrees at 12 bases. Germline CDR1 SGHTA, CDR2 FQGNSA. V lost 3 bases and J lost 5; bases outside the gene matches: 0. The CDR3 runs 14 residues. The CDR3 protein is CASSLGLAGDTQYF. CDR3 bases: TGTGCCAGCAGCTTGGGACTAGCGGGAGATACGCAGTATTTT.

The chain employs TRBV15 and TRBJ2-6; no clear D. Looked up from germline, CDR1 is LNHNV and CDR2 is YYDKDF (reference sequence). The CDR3 totals 18 residues. V dropped 2 bases and J dropped 0 bases, with 14 bases sitting between them. Here the CDR3 reads CATSRSRWLGSGANVLTF. CDR3 DNA sequence: TGTGCCACCAGCAGATCGCGGTGGTTGGGCTCTGGGGCCAACGTCCTGACTTTC.

V and J are TRBV27 and TRBJ1-5, with D maybe TRBD1 (5 bases). The germline V and J ends were trimmed by 6 bases and 6 bases, with 12 bases remaining between them. Germline V gene lookup returns CDR1 MNHEY and CDR2 SMNVEV (reference sequence). The length of the CDR3 is 13 residues. The CDR3 sequence: CASRQFGGQPQHF. CDR3 DNA sequence: TGTGCCAGCAGGCAGTTCGGGGGTCAGCCCCAGCATTTT.

V is TRBV5-1 and J is TRBJ2-3; a possible D gene is TRBD2 (6 bases). V dropped 4 bases and J dropped 8 bases, with 11 bases sitting between them. This CDR3 spans 12 amino acids. Germline CDR1 is SGHRS and CDR2 is YFSETQ. CDR3 nucleotide sequence: TGCGCCAGCAGCCAGGACTACTCTACGCAGTATTTT. Translation gives CASSQDYSTQYF.

This clone was found a few times. The rearrangement links TRBV6-1 to TRBJ2-7; tentatively, D is TRBD1 (5 bases). The V end was cut by 7 bases, the J end by 3 bases, with 16 bases between. CDR3 length: 14 amino acids. Germline assignment: CDR1 MNHNS and CDR2 SASEGT. The CDR3 bases are TGTGCCAGCACCGCCGTCGACAGTCACTACGAGCAGTACTTC. Encoded protein: CASTAVDSHYEQYF.

The chain uses TRBV5-6 and TRBJ1-1, with TRBD1 identical over 11 bases. Germline-derived CDR1 and CDR2 are SGHDT and YYEEEE. Unmatched junction bases numbered 18, after V lost 4 bases and J lost 10 bases. The CDR3 has 17 amino acids. For the CDR3, the DNA is TGTGCCAGCAGCCCGACCCGGACAGGGGGCGCGGGGTTTGGAGCTTTCTTT. It codes for CASSPTRTGGAGFGAFF.

The rearrangement uses TRBV19 and TRBJ2-1, with 14 bases lining up with TRBD2. The CDR3 contains 15 residues. After removal of 7 bases from V and 13 bases from J, the junction contained 12 bases not matched to a gene. Per germline, CDR1 LNHDA and CDR2 SQIVND (reference sequence). In DNA form, the CDR3 reads TGTGCCAGTACCCCGGGGACTAGCGGGAGTCAGGTCCAGTTCTTC. Amino acids: CASTPGTSGSQVQFF.

The chain employs TRBV5-6 and TRBJ2-7; tentatively, D is TRBD2 (6 bases). The ends were cut back, 6 bases at V and 3 bases at J, with 16 bases in the middle. The CDR3 runs 14 residues. Germline assignment: CDR1 SGHDT and CDR2 YYEEEE. CDR3 amino acids: CASTRRRAGYEQYF. The DNA for the CDR3 is TGTGCCAGCACCCGCCGGAGAGCGGGCTACGAGCAGTACTTC. Based on the CDR3 plus reference TRBV5-6 and TRBJ2-7, the full variable domain is DAGVTQSPTHLIKTRGQQVTLRCSPKSGHDTVSWYQQALGQGPQFIFQYYEEEERQRGNFPDRFSGHQFPNYSSELNVNALLLGDSALYLCASTRRRAGYEQYFGPGTRLTVT.

The chain links TRBV7-9 to TRBJ1-2; D gene uncertain. There are 13 residues in the CDR3. Germline assignment: CDR1 SEHNR and CDR2 FQNEAQ (reference sequence). V was pared by 5 bases and J by 3 bases, with 10 bases between. The CDR3 region is CASSHRRDYGYTF. In DNA, the CDR3 is TGTGCCAGCAGCCACCGACGGGACTATGGCTACACCTTC.

This clone was seen a single time. CDR3 residues: CASSRLEGTQYF. Written as DNA, the CDR3 is TGTGCCAGCAGTAGACTAGAAGGGACCCAGTACTTC. This sequence joins TRBV28 and TRBJ2-5; tentatively, D is TRBD2 (6 bases). CDR3 length: 12 amino acids. The V gene's germline CDR1 is MDHEN and CDR2 SYDVKM. V lost 5 bases, J lost 7 bases, and 11 bases lay in between.

V gene TRBV28 combines with J gene TRBJ1-5; 8 bases are a match to TRBD1. Unmatched junction bases numbered 2, after V lost 6 bases and J lost 1 base. Germline assignment: CDR1 MDHEN and CDR2 SYDVKM. The CDR3 sequence is 14 residues long. In DNA, the CDR3 is TGTGCCAGCAGCAGGGGGCTAAGCAATCAGCCCCAGCATTTT. Its protein is CASSRGLSNQPQHF.

The table lists this clone with a few counts. V is TRBV2 and J is TRBJ2-1; D is unresolved. This CDR3 is built from 14 residues. V lost 4 bases, J lost 7 bases, and 14 bases lay in between. Germline CDR1 is SNHLY and CDR2 is FYNNEI. Here the CDR3 reads CASSARVHTNEQFF. The CDR3, as DNA: TGTGCCAGCAGTGCCCGGGTCCACACGAATGAGCAGTTCTTC.

The chain combines TRBV7-3 with TRBJ2-2; D is perhaps TRBD2 (8 bases). This CDR3 region has 17 residues. In germline, CDR1 is SGHTA, CDR2 FQGTGA. V dropped 2 bases and J dropped 1 base, with 14 bases sitting between them. The CDR3 DNA is TGTGCCAGCAGCTTATCGGGGGGGACAGAGAACACCGGGGAGCTGTTTTTT. It yields the protein CASSLSGGTENTGELFF.

This chain uses TRBV19 with TRBJ1-2, with TRBD1 matching 9 bases. The J segment lost 3 bases and the V segment lost 4 bases, leaving 3 bases of the junction unmatched. In germline, CDR1 is LNHDA, CDR2 SQIVND (reference sequence). This CDR3 is built from 14 residues. Written as DNA, the CDR3 is TGTGCCAGTAGTAACAGGGGGCGCGACTATGGCTACACCTTC. Translation: CASSNRGRDYGYTF. Variable domain in full (rest from reference TRBV19 and TRBJ1-2): DGGITQSPKYLFRKEGQNVTLSCEQNLNHDAMYWYRQDPGQGLRLIYYSQIVNDFQKGDIAEGYSVSREKKESFPLTVTSAQKNPTAFYLCASSNRGRDYGYTFGSGTRLTVV.